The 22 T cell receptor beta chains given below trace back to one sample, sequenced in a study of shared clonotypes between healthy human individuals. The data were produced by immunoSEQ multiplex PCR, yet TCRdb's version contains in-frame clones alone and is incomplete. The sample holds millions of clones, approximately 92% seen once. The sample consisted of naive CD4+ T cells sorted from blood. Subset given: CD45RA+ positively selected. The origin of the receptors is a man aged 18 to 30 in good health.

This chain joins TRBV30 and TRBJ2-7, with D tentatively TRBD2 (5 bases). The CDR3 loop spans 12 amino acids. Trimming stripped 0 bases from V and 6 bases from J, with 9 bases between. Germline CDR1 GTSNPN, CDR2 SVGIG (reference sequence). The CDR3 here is CAWSVPGVEQYF. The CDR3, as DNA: TGTGCCTGGAGTGTACCCGGGGTCGAGCAGTACTTC.

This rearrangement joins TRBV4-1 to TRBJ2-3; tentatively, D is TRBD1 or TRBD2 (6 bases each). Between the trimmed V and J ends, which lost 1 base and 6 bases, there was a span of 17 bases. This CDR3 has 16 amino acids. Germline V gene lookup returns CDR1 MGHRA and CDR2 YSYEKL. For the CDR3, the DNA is TGCGCCAGCAGCCAAGGCCGTCGGGGGCTGGGGGATACGCAGTATTTT. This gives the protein CASSQGRRGLGDTQYF.

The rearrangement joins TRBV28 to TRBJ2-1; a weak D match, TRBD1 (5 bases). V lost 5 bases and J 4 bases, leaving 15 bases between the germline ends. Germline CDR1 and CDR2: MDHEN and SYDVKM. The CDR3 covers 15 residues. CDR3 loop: CASSGRTRSYNEQFF. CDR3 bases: TGTGCCAGCAGTGGAAGGACACGAAGTTACAATGAGCAGTTCTTC.

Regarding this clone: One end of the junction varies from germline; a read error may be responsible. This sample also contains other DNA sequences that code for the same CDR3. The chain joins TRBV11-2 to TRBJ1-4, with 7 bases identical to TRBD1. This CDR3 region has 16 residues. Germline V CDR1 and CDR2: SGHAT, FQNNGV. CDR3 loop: CASSLTAGTANEKLFF. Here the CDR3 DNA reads TGTGCCAGCAGCCTGACCGCCGGGACAGCTAATGAAAAGCTGTTTTTT. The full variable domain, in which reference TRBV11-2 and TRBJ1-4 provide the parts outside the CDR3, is EAGVAQSPRYKIIEKRQSVAFWCNPISGHATLYWYQQILGQGPKLLIQFQNNGVVDDSQLPKDRFSAERLKGVDSTLKIQPAKLEDSAVYLCASSLTAGTANEKLFFGSGTQLSVL.

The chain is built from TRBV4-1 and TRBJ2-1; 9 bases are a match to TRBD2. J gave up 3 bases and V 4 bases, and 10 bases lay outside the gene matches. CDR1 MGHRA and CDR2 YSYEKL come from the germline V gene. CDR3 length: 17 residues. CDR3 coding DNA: TGCGCCAGCAGCCCCACAGCAGCGGGAGGACTCTACAATGAGCAGTTCTTC. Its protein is CASSPTAAGGLYNEQFF.

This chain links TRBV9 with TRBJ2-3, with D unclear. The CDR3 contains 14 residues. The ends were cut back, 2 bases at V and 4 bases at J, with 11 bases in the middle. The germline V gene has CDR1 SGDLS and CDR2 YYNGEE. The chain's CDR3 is CASSVRSLADTQYF. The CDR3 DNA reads TGTGCCAGCAGCGTTAGGAGCCTTGCAGATACGCAGTATTTT.

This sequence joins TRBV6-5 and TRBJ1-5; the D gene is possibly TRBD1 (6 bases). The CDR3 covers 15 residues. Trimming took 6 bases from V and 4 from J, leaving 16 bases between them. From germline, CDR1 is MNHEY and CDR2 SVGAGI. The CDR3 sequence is CASSRGQFGNQPQHF. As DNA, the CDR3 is TGTGCCAGCAGCCGAGGACAGTTTGGTAATCAGCCCCAGCATTTT.

The CDR3 region has the DNA TGTGCCAGCAGCTTGGCCTTCGTGGGAACAGGCGCCTACGAGCAGTACTTC. As protein: CASSLAFVGTGAYEQYF. This chain connects TRBV5-5 to TRBJ2-7; TRBD1 might be the D (5 bases). From germline, CDR1 is SGHKS and CDR2 YYEKEE (reference sequence). The V and J ends lost 0 bases and 2 bases respectively, with 18 bases between them. The CDR3 is 17 residues long.

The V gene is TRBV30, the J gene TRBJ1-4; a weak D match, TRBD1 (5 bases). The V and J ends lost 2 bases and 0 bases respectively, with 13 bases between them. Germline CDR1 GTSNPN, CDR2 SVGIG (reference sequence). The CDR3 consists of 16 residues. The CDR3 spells CAWSRGETATNEKLFF. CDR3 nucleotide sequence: TGTGCCTGGAGTCGTGGGGAGACAGCAACTAATGAAAAACTGTTTTTT. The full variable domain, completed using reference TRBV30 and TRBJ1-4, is SQTIHQWPATLVQPVGSPLSLECTVEGTSNPNLYWYRQAAGRGLQLLFYSVGIGQISSEVPQNLSASRPQDRQFILSSKKLLLSDSGFYLCAWSRGETATNEKLFFGSGTQLSVL.

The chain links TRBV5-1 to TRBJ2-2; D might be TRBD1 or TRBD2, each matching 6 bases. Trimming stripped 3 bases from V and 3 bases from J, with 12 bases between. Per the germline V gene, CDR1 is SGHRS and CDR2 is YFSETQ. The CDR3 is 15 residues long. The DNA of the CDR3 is TGCGCCAGCAGCTCCGGAGGGGGTGACACCGGGGAGCTGTTTTTT. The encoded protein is CASSSGGGDTGELFF.

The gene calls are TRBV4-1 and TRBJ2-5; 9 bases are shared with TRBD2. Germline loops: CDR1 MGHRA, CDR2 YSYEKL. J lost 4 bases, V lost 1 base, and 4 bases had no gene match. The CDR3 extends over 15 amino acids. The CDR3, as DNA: TGCGCCAGCAGCCAAGGTGGCGGGGGGGGAGAGACCCAGTACTTC. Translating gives CASSQGGGGGETQYF.

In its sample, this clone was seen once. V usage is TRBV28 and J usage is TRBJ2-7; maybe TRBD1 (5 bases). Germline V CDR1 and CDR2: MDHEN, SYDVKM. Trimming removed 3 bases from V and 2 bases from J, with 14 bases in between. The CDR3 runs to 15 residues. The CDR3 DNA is TGTGCCAGCAGTTTTGGCGCCAGGGCCCCCTACGAGCAGTACTTC. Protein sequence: CASSFGARAPYEQYF.

The CDR3 spells CASSFTTLEGVTYGYTF. CDR3 nucleotides: TGTGCCAGCAGCTTTACCACCTTGGAAGGGGTAACCTATGGCTACACCTTC. V usage is TRBV11-3 and J usage is TRBJ1-2; D perhaps matches TRBD1 (5 bases). Germline loops: CDR1 SGHNT, CDR2 YENEEA. Trimming left V 3 bases short and J 4 bases short, with 21 bases between. The CDR3 runs 17 residues.

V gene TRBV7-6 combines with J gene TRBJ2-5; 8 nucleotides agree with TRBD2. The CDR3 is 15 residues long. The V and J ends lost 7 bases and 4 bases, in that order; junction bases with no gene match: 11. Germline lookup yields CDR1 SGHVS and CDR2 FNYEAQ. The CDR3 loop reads CASTLSGSGRETQYF. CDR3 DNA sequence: TGTGCCAGCACCCTCAGCGGGAGTGGGAGAGAGACCCAGTACTTC.

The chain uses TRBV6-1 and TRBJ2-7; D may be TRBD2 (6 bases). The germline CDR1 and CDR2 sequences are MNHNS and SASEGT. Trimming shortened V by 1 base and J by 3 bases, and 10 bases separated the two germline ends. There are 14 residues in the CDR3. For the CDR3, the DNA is TGTGCCAGCAGTGAAGGGAGGGGAGTCTACGAGCAGTACTTC. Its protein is CASSEGRGVYEQYF.

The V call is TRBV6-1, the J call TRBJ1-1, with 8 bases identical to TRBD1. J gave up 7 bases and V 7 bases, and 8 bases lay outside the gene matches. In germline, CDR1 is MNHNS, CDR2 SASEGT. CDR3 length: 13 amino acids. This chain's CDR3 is CASTPGQAYEAFF. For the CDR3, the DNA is TGTGCCAGCACCCCGGGACAGGCCTATGAAGCTTTCTTT.

CDR3 region: CASSALAPTGTQYF. CDR3 coding DNA: TGTGCCAGCAGCGCCCTAGCGCCTACGGGAACGCAGTATTTT. The rearrangement uses TRBV7-2 and TRBJ2-3, with a weak D call TRBD2 (6 bases). This CDR3 contains 14 residues. Germline V gene data show CDR1 as SGHTA and CDR2 as FQGNSA. Trimming took off 5 bases at V and 9 bases at J, with 18 bases between the two ends.

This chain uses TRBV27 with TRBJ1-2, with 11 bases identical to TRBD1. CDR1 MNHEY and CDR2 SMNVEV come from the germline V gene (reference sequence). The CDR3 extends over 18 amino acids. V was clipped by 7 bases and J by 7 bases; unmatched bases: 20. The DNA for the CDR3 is TGTGCCAGCACCCTCCGGGTTGAAAAGGGACAGGGGGTTGCTGGCTACACCTTC. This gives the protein CASTLRVEKGQGVAGYTF.

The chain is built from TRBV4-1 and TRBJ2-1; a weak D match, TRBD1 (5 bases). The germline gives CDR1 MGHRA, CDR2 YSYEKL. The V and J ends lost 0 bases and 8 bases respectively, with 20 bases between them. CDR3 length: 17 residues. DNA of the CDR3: TGCGCCAGCAGCCAAGATGTCAGGGTCAGGGATGGCGATGAGCAGTTCTTC. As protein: CASSQDVRVRDGDEQFF.

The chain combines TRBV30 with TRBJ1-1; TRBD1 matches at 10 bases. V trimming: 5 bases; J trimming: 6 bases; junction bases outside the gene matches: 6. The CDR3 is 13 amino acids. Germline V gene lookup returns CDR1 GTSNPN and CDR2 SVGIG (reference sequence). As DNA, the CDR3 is TGTGCCTGGGGACAGGGGGGTACCGCTGAAGCTTTCTTT. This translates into CAWGQGGTAEAFF.

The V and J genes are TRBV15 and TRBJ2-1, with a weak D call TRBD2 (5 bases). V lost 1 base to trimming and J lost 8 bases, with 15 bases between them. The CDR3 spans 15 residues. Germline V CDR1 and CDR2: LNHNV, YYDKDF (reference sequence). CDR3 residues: CATSRASSLGDEQFF. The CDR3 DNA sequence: TGTGCCACCAGCAGAGCCTCTAGCTTGGGCGATGAGCAGTTCTTC.

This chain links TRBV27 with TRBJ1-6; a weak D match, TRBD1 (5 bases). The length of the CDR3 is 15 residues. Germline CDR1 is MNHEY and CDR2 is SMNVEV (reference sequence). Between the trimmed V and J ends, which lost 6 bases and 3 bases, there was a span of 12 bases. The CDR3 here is CASRGRDGYNSPLHF. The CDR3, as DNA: TGTGCCAGCAGAGGCCGGGACGGCTATAATTCACCCCTCCACTTT.